This paragraph covers one T cell receptor beta chain sequence. The target antigen is unknown. The V segment lost 6 bases and the J segment 5 bases; nucleotides outside the gene matches: 5. The V gene's germline CDR1 is SGHNT and CDR2 YENEEA. CDR3 length: 14 residues. The data derive from a study of OX40 agonist ivuxolimab in advanced cancers. Study summary: Ivuxolimab, an agonist antibody against OX40 (CD134), was given to patients.

TCRdb keeps only in-frame clones here, not all; method: immunoSEQ multiplex PCR. The sample has some 59,000 clones; approximately 82% are singletons. Study-wide results and caveats: Compared with others, partial responders at 0.1-3.0 mg/kg displayed clonal expansion among the lowest. Doses of 0.1 to 3.0 mg/kg were accompanied by clonal expansion of CD4+ and CD8+ blood T cells by week 6. Which antigen the expanded peripheral T cells recognized is unknown.

The clonotype was recovered from an adult with an advanced solid tumor such as melanoma, head and neck, liver or kidney cancer. The rearrangement uses TRBV11-3 and TRBJ2-1, with 9 bases aligning to TRBD1. The sequenced sample was CD4+ or CD8+ T cells sorted from blood, obtained in a trial of the OX40 agonist ivuxolimab. CDR3 residues: CASSPGQGNNEQFF. The CDR3 DNA reads as TGTGCCAGCAGTCCTGGACAGGGGAACAATGAGCAGTTCTTC. The whole variable domain, filled in from reference TRBV11-3 and TRBJ2-1, reads EAGVVQSPRYKIIEKKQPVAFWCNPISGHNTLYWYLQNLGQGPELLIRYENEEAVDDSQLPKDRFSAERLKGVDSTLKIQPAELGDSAVYLCASSPGQGNNEQFFGPGTRLTVL.